A selection of T cell receptor beta chains follows, all from one sample in a study of T cells in Graves' hyperthyroidism and ophthalmopathy. One entry per CDR3 protein results from TCRdb running MiXCR on the multiplex PCR reads. Of 400,000 to 600,000 distinct CDR3 sequences detected, 15% to 20% appear once; the ten largest clones hold 25% to 30%. Specimen: blood. The receptors here all came from a woman in her twenties or thirties with Graves' ophthalmopathy. Both conserved end residues are part of each CDR3. The order of the fields is J gene, D gene, V gene, clone size, CDR3 DNA, CDR3 protein. A D gene is named only where the DNA matches it firmly. Some rows mark clone size as missing; the rest say once, few, many or name a class of expanded clone.

J gene: TRBJ2-7
D gene: TRBD2
V gene: TRBV7-8
clone size: few
CDR3 DNA: TGTGCCAGCAGCATCCTCACTAGCGCCTATGGCGCCTACGAGCAGTACTTC
CDR3 protein: CASSILTSAYGAYEQYF

J gene: TRBJ2-2
D gene: TRBD2
V gene: TRBV12-3/TRBV12-4
clone size: NA
CDR3 DNA: TGTGCCAGCAAAGGACTAGCGGGATCCGGGGAGCTGTTTTTT
CDR3 protein: CASKGLAGSGELFF

J gene: TRBJ2-7
D gene: NA
V gene: TRBV20-1
clone size: few
CDR3 DNA: TGCAGTACTTCTCAGGGCTACGAGCAGTACTTC
CDR3 protein: CSTSQGYEQYF

J gene: TRBJ2-1
D gene: TRBD1
V gene: TRBV11-1
clone size: many
CDR3 DNA: TGTGCCAGCAGCTATACAGGGGGAAGCAATGAGCAGTTCTTC
CDR3 protein: CASSYTGGSNEQFF

J gene: TRBJ2-7
D gene: TRBD2
V gene: TRBV15
clone size: NA
CDR3 DNA: TGTGCCACCAGCAGAGCCCTGACTAGCGAGGACTACGAGCAGTACTTC
CDR3 protein: CATSRALTSEDYEQYF

J gene: TRBJ2-7
D gene: NA
V gene: TRBV7-8
clone size: many
CDR3 DNA: TGTGCCAGCAGCTTAATCGGAGGATCCGAGCAGTACTTC
CDR3 protein: CASSLIGGSEQYF

J gene: TRBJ2-1
D gene: NA
V gene: TRBV6-1
clone size: few
CDR3 DNA: TGTGCCAGCAGTGAATCACCCTCGGCGGGCAATGAGCAGTTCTTC
CDR3 protein: CASSESPSAGNEQFF

J gene: TRBJ2-7
D gene: TRBD2
V gene: TRBV7-2
clone size: many
CDR3 DNA: TGTGCCAGCAGCTTAAAGGACCTGGGGAGGGCCGAGCAGTACTTC
CDR3 protein: CASSLKDLGRAEQYF

J gene: TRBJ1-1
D gene: NA
V gene: TRBV28
clone size: many
CDR3 DNA: TGTGCCAGCAGTCCCCATGGGGGGACTGAAGCTTTCTTT
CDR3 protein: CASSPHGGTEAFF

J gene: TRBJ2-3
D gene: NA
V gene: TRBV5-8
clone size: many
CDR3 DNA: TGTGCCAGCAGCTTGGAAAGCGGGCTCACTTCTAGCACAGATACGCAGTATTTT
CDR3 protein: CASSLESGLTSSTDTQYF

J gene: TRBJ2-2
D gene: NA
V gene: TRBV28
clone size: few
CDR3 DNA: TGTGCCAGCAGTTTATATCCGGGGGCGGGCGGGGAGCTGTTTTTT
CDR3 protein: CASSLYPGAGGELFF

J gene: TRBJ2-5
D gene: TRBD2
V gene: TRBV2
clone size: many
CDR3 DNA: TGTGCCGCCAGCGGGGAAGAGACCCAGTACTTC
CDR3 protein: CAASGEETQYF

J gene: TRBJ2-5
D gene: NA
V gene: TRBV15
clone size: NA
CDR3 DNA: TGTGCCACCAGCAGAGAACCGCTAGCGTCCCCGACCCAGTACTTC
CDR3 protein: CATSREPLASPTQYF

J gene: TRBJ2-2
D gene: TRBD2
V gene: TRBV7-3
clone size: many
CDR3 DNA: TGTGCCAGCAGCCTAGGACTAGCGGGAGCGGCCGGGGAGCTGTTTTTT
CDR3 protein: CASSLGLAGAAGELFF

J gene: TRBJ2-1
D gene: TRBD2
V gene: TRBV6-2/TRBV6-3
clone size: many
CDR3 DNA: TGTGCCAGCAGTAAACTAGCGGGAGAAGGGAATGAGCAGTTCTTC
CDR3 protein: CASSKLAGEGNEQFF

J gene: TRBJ2-7
D gene: NA
V gene: TRBV20-1
clone size: few
CDR3 DNA: TGCAGTGGCCGTGGGAGTAGAGACTACGAGCAGTACTTC
CDR3 protein: CSGRGSRDYEQYF

J gene: TRBJ2-7
D gene: TRBD2
V gene: TRBV20-1
clone size: NA
CDR3 DNA: TGCAGTGCTAGAACCGTAGCGGGAGGCCCCTACGAGCAGTACTTC
CDR3 protein: CSARTVAGGPYEQYF

J gene: TRBJ2-5
D gene: NA
V gene: TRBV11-2
clone size: many
CDR3 DNA: TGTGCCAGCAGCTTAGATGTCGGGATTGGAGAGACCCAGTACTTC
CDR3 protein: CASSLDVGIGETQYF

J gene: TRBJ2-1
D gene: NA
V gene: TRBV14
clone size: few
CDR3 DNA: TGTGCCAGCAGCCAAAGAACGACAGGAGCCTCCTACAATGAGCAGTTCTTC
CDR3 protein: CASSQRTTGASYNEQFF

J gene: TRBJ2-7
D gene: TRBD2
V gene: TRBV27
clone size: NA
CDR3 DNA: TGTGCCAGCAGACGACAAGCGGGGGGCATCTCCTACGAGCAGTACTTC
CDR3 protein: CASRRQAGGISYEQYF

J gene: TRBJ1-6
D gene: NA
V gene: TRBV7-2
clone size: many
CDR3 DNA: TGTGCCAGCAGCAAGACACAGTGGAATTCACCCCTCCACTTT
CDR3 protein: CASSKTQWNSPLHF

J gene: TRBJ2-7
D gene: TRBD1
V gene: TRBV12-3/TRBV12-4
clone size: many
CDR3 DNA: TGTGCCAGCAGTTTGAGACAGGGGGCAGCCTACGAGCAGTACTTC
CDR3 protein: CASSLRQGAAYEQYF

J gene: TRBJ1-1
D gene: TRBD1
V gene: TRBV12-3/TRBV12-4
clone size: NA
CDR3 DNA: TGTGCCAGCAGAGCCCACAGGGGGCTTAGTACTGAAGCTTTCTTT
CDR3 protein: CASRAHRGLSTEAFF

J gene: TRBJ2-1
D gene: NA
V gene: TRBV7-8
clone size: NA
CDR3 DNA: TGTGCCAGCAGCTTAGTTGAGAGCAATGAGCAGTTCTTC
CDR3 protein: CASSLVESNEQFF

J gene: TRBJ2-5
D gene: TRBD2
V gene: TRBV20-1
clone size: NA
CDR3 DNA: TGCAGTGCTAGAGGATTCCGGACTAGCGGGAACCCGACCCAGTACTTC
CDR3 protein: CSARGFRTSGNPTQYF

J gene: TRBJ2-2
D gene: TRBD2
V gene: TRBV7-9
clone size: few
CDR3 DNA: TGTGCCAGCAGCTTAGTAGGCGGGAGTTCTTCCGGGGAGCTGTTTTTT
CDR3 protein: CASSLVGGSSSGELFF

J gene: TRBJ2-1
D gene: NA
V gene: TRBV7-2
clone size: many
CDR3 DNA: TGTGCCAGCAGCTTAGGGTCTCAGGGAATTTACAATGAGCAGTTCTTC
CDR3 protein: CASSLGSQGIYNEQFF

J gene: TRBJ2-2
D gene: NA
V gene: TRBV24-1
clone size: few
CDR3 DNA: TGTGCCACCAGTGATTCGGGTCCCACCGGGGAGCTGTTTTTT
CDR3 protein: CATSDSGPTGELFF

J gene: TRBJ1-1
D gene: NA
V gene: TRBV9
clone size: few
CDR3 DNA: TGTGCCAGCAGCGTAGAAGGGGTGAGTCTATCGGGTGAAGCTTTCTTT
CDR3 protein: CASSVEGVSLSGEAFF

J gene: TRBJ2-4
D gene: NA
V gene: TRBV6-6
clone size: few
CDR3 DNA: TGTGCCAGCAGTTACTCCCGGATTCAGCATGTGGGGGGGCGGAACATTCAGTACTTC
CDR3 protein: CASSYSRIQHVGGRNIQYF

J gene: TRBJ2-7
D gene: TRBD1
V gene: TRBV6-2/TRBV6-3
clone size: NA
CDR3 DNA: TGTGCCGGCAGTTACGGGGGACAGGGAGGTTCGTACGAGCAGTACTTC
CDR3 protein: CAGSYGGQGGSYEQYF

J gene: TRBJ2-7
D gene: NA
V gene: TRBV18
clone size: few
CDR3 DNA: TGTGCCAGCTCACAATCAGGAACAGAGCCCTTCTACGAGCAGTACTTC
CDR3 protein: CASSQSGTEPFYEQYF

J gene: TRBJ2-1
D gene: TRBD2
V gene: TRBV7-9
clone size: many
CDR3 DNA: TGTGCCAGCAGCTTACCACGACTACGGGAGGGGTTGGACAATGAGCAGTTCTTC
CDR3 protein: CASSLPRLREGLDNEQFF

J gene: TRBJ2-3
D gene: TRBD1
V gene: TRBV28
clone size: few
CDR3 DNA: TGTGCCACCGAAGGGACAGGCACAGATACGCAGTATTTT
CDR3 protein: CATEGTGTDTQYF

J gene: TRBJ2-1
D gene: TRBD1
V gene: TRBV7-3
clone size: many
CDR3 DNA: TGTGCCAGCAGCTTGGACAGGGTGCGGCCCTCCTACAATGAGCAGTTCTTC
CDR3 protein: CASSLDRVRPSYNEQFF

J gene: TRBJ1-2
D gene: NA
V gene: TRBV4-2
clone size: many
CDR3 DNA: TGTGCCAGCAGCCAAGATCTTGGGGATCTGGATGGCTACACCTTC
CDR3 protein: CASSQDLGDLDGYTF

J gene: TRBJ2-2
D gene: NA
V gene: TRBV28
clone size: NA
CDR3 DNA: TGTGCCAGCAGTGTAGAGAACGGGGAGCTGTTTTTT
CDR3 protein: CASSVENGELFF

J gene: TRBJ2-3
D gene: TRBD1
V gene: TRBV7-8
clone size: many
CDR3 DNA: TGTGCCAGCAGCTTAATGGGACAGGGGACAGATACGCAGTATTTT
CDR3 protein: CASSLMGQGTDTQYF

J gene: TRBJ2-3
D gene: NA
V gene: TRBV20-1
clone size: many
CDR3 DNA: TGCAGTGCTAGAGGCGGGATTAGCACAGATACGCAGTATTTT
CDR3 protein: CSARGGISTDTQYF

J gene: TRBJ2-1
D gene: NA
V gene: TRBV4-3
clone size: many
CDR3 DNA: TGCGCCAGCAGCCAAGACACTGGGGAGCAGTTCTTC
CDR3 protein: CASSQDTGEQFF

J gene: TRBJ2-2
D gene: NA
V gene: TRBV12-3/TRBV12-4
clone size: many
CDR3 DNA: TGTGCCAGCAGTGCGGACAGACGCCGCGGGGAGCTGTTTTTT
CDR3 protein: CASSADRRRGELFF

J gene: TRBJ1-1
D gene: NA
V gene: TRBV12-3/TRBV12-4
clone size: many
CDR3 DNA: TGTGCCAGCAGTTTAGCGCAGGGGATCAGAGCTTTCTTT
CDR3 protein: CASSLAQGIRAFF

J gene: TRBJ1-3
D gene: TRBD1
V gene: TRBV2
clone size: few
CDR3 DNA: TGTGCCAGCAGTGTAAGCCGGGACAGGGGCGGAAACACCATATATTTT
CDR3 protein: CASSVSRDRGGNTIYF

J gene: TRBJ1-6
D gene: NA
V gene: TRBV29-1
clone size: NA
CDR3 DNA: TGCAGCGTTGAGGCAGGGGATAATTCACCCCTCCACTTT
CDR3 protein: CSVEAGDNSPLHF

J gene: TRBJ2-2
D gene: NA
V gene: TRBV20-1
clone size: few
CDR3 DNA: TGCAGTGCTACCGACGGAAACACCGGGGAGCTGTTTTTT
CDR3 protein: CSATDGNTGELFF

J gene: TRBJ2-7
D gene: TRBD1
V gene: TRBV20-1
clone size: few
CDR3 DNA: TGCAGTGCTCACCACACAGGGGGCTTATCGTACGAGCAGTACTTC
CDR3 protein: CSAHHTGGLSYEQYF

J gene: TRBJ1-4
D gene: NA
V gene: TRBV2
clone size: many
CDR3 DNA: TGTGCCAGCAGTGCCCAGGGGACAACTAATGAAAAACTGTTTTTT
CDR3 protein: CASSAQGTTNEKLFF

J gene: TRBJ1-3
D gene: TRBD1
V gene: TRBV20-1
clone size: few
CDR3 DNA: TGCAGTGCCCTTAACCAGGGGGCCTCTGGAAACACCATATATTTT
CDR3 protein: CSALNQGASGNTIYF

J gene: TRBJ2-5
D gene: TRBD2
V gene: TRBV6-2/TRBV6-3
clone size: NA
CDR3 DNA: TGTGCCATCAGTGCTTTGACTAGCGGGGGCCAAGAGACCCAGTACTTC
CDR3 protein: CAISALTSGGQETQYF

J gene: TRBJ2-7
D gene: TRBD2
V gene: TRBV6-1
clone size: few
CDR3 DNA: TGTGCCAGCAGGGGAGGACTAGCGGGAGTCTACGAGCAGTACTTC
CDR3 protein: CASRGGLAGVYEQYF

J gene: TRBJ1-5
D gene: NA
V gene: TRBV27
clone size: NA
CDR3 DNA: TGTGCCAGCAGTTTAGAGCCCCCAGTCTATAGCAATCAGCCCCAGCATTTT
CDR3 protein: CASSLEPPVYSNQPQHF

J gene: TRBJ2-7
D gene: TRBD1
V gene: TRBV18
clone size: few
CDR3 DNA: TGTGCCAGCTCTCTGGGACAGACCCACTACGAGCAGTACTTC
CDR3 protein: CASSLGQTHYEQYF

J gene: TRBJ1-5
D gene: NA
V gene: TRBV28
clone size: many
CDR3 DNA: TGTGCCAGCAATATAGGAGGGGGTCAGCCCCAGCATTTT
CDR3 protein: CASNIGGGQPQHF

J gene: TRBJ2-7
D gene: NA
V gene: TRBV24-1
clone size: NA
CDR3 DNA: TGTGCCACCAGTGACTCCCGGGACGGGTATTACGAGCAGTACTTC
CDR3 protein: CATSDSRDGYYEQYF

J gene: TRBJ2-7
D gene: NA
V gene: TRBV18
clone size: many
CDR3 DNA: TGTGCCAGCTCACTTCCAACAGGGATGGGTAGGGAGCAGTACTTC
CDR3 protein: CASSLPTGMGREQYF

J gene: TRBJ2-3
D gene: TRBD1
V gene: TRBV9
clone size: NA
CDR3 DNA: TGTGCCAGCAGCGCCCAACCGGGACAGGGGATTGCAGATACGCAGTATTTT
CDR3 protein: CASSAQPGQGIADTQYF

J gene: TRBJ2-4
D gene: TRBD2
V gene: TRBV28
clone size: NA
CDR3 DNA: TGTGCCAGCAGTTTAAGTCAGGGAGGGTATGTGGAGATTCAGTACTTC
CDR3 protein: CASSLSQGGYVEIQYF

J gene: TRBJ1-1
D gene: NA
V gene: TRBV28
clone size: many
CDR3 DNA: TGTGCCAGCAGCTACACCGGGGACACTGAAGCTTTCTTT
CDR3 protein: CASSYTGDTEAFF

J gene: TRBJ2-7
D gene: NA
V gene: TRBV5-4
clone size: few
CDR3 DNA: TGTGCCAGCAGCTTCGGCAGGCTCTACGAGCAGTACTTC
CDR3 protein: CASSFGRLYEQYF